The entry below describes one TCR beta chain. No antigen is known for it. This sample stems from a study of shared clonotypes between healthy human individuals. Findings and caveats of the study: Some naive CD4 clonotypes, 4.5% to 5.5%, turned up in common across several donors. Naive subsets tended to show greater estimated richness than memory subsets.

The protocol was immunoSEQ multiplex PCR, while the TCRdb copy is restricted to in-frame clones and leaves out a portion. The profile shows a few million clones, 90% to 95% of them singletons. Trimming removed 7 bases at V and 6 bases at J, with 19 bases between. The CDR3 has 13 amino acids. In germline, CDR1 is GTSNPN, CDR2 SVGIG (reference sequence). The chain employs TRBV30 and TRBJ2-7; no definite D call. This TCR came from a man between 18 and 35 years old in good health. Some clones in this sample may be carry-over from other donors' samples. Sequencing was done on a sample of naive CD4+ T cells from PBMCs. The subset: CD45RA+ positively selected. CDR3 amino acids: CAYSSLDGLEQYF. For the CDR3, the DNA is TGTGCCTACTCATCCCTAGACGGGCTCGAGCAGTACTTC.